These 30 T cell receptor beta chains were all obtained from the same sample, sequenced in a study of T cells after yellow fever vaccination. TCRdb re-called the 5' RACE reads through MiXCR, storing one row per CDR3 protein. The sample records some 340,000 distinct CDR3 sequences, about 10% being singletons. Sequenced here: CD4+ T cells sorted from PBMCs, sampled 45 days after the yellow fever booster vaccination. Receptor source: a man in his late teens or twenties who received the YFV17D yellow fever vaccine.

This clonotype was picked up many times. The V gene is TRBV4-3, the J gene TRBJ1-1; TRBD1 matches at 7 bases. J lost 3 bases, V lost 4 bases, and 2 bases had no gene match. Germline V CDR1 and CDR2: LGHNA, YSLEER. This CDR3 region has 13 residues. The CDR3 DNA reads TGCGCCAGCAGCCGCCAGGGGGACACTGAAGCTTTCTTT. Its translation: CASSRQGDTEAFF.

The chain is built from TRBV5-4 and TRBJ2-7; a weak D match, TRBD2 (5 bases). The CDR3 has 15 amino acids. The V end lost 1 base, the J end lost 3 bases, and 14 bases lay between the germline ends. Germline V CDR1 and CDR2: SGHNT, YYREEE (reference sequence). The CDR3 region is CASSLPGSGFYEQYF. DNA for the CDR3: TGTGCCAGCAGCTTGCCGGGCAGCGGATTCTACGAGCAGTACTTC.

The chain uses TRBV6-5 and TRBJ1-6, with TRBD1 as a possible D gene (5 bases). CDR1 and CDR2 from the germline V gene are MNHEY and SVGAGI. This CDR3 is built from 14 residues. Trimming took 4 bases from V and 7 from J, leaving 11 bases between them. This CDR3 reads CASSWQGQNSPLHF. The CDR3, as DNA: TGTGCCAGCAGTTGGCAGGGTCAGAATTCACCCCTCCACTTT.

This clonotype was counted a few times. The chain carries TRBV28 and TRBJ2-7, with D perhaps TRBD2 (6 bases). V lost 3 bases and J lost 7, with 16 bases in between. The CDR3 is 14 amino acids. CDR1 is MDHEN, CDR2 SYDVKM, per germline. CDR3 residues: CASSFPTRAGEQYF. In DNA form, the CDR3 reads TGTGCCAGCAGTTTCCCAACTAGGGCGGGGGAGCAGTACTTC.

The sample holds many counts of this clonotype. J is TRBJ2-5 and V is TRBV18; tentatively, D is TRBD1 (6 bases). The length of the CDR3 is 14 residues. Trimming took 3 bases from V and 4 from J, leaving 12 bases between them. Germline lookup yields CDR1 KGHSH and CDR2 LQKENI. CDR3 loop: CASSPGAGRETQYF. DNA of the CDR3: TGTGCCAGCTCACCGGGGGCAGGGAGAGAGACCCAGTACTTC. Full variable domain (remainder filled in from reference TRBV18 and TRBJ2-5): NAGVMQNPRHLVRRRGQEARLRCSPMKGHSHVYWYRQLPEEGLKFMVYLQKENIIDESGMPKERFSAEFPKEGPSILRIQQVVRGDSAAYFCASSPGAGRETQYFGPGTRLLVL.

The rearrangement links TRBV2 to TRBJ1-6; no definite D call. Germline loops: CDR1 SNHLY, CDR2 FYNNEI. V was shortened by 7 bases and J by 2 bases, with 12 bases between the two germline ends. The CDR3 is 15 amino acids. The CDR3 loop reads CASTVGGTYNSPLHF. DNA for the CDR3: TGTGCCAGCACAGTTGGTGGAACCTATAATTCACCCCTCCACTTT.

This clonotype came up a few times. This chain connects TRBV20-1 to TRBJ2-3, with 8 bases fitting TRBD2. The CDR3 runs to 15 residues. From germline, CDR1 is DFQATT and CDR2 SNEGSKA (reference sequence). With V trimmed by 2 bases and J by 4 bases, 8 bases remained unmatched. CDR3 bases: TGCAGTGCTAGATCCCCACTGCGGGGGGCAGATACGCAGTATTTT. Its translation is CSARSPLRGADTQYF.

DNA for the CDR3: TGTGCCAGCAGCCAGTCCTTAGGAGAGACCCAGTACTTC. Its protein is CASSQSLGETQYF. This rearrangement joins TRBV12-3 or TRBV12-4 to TRBJ2-5; unclear D gene. The V end lost 6 bases, the J end lost 4 bases, and 12 bases lay between the germline ends. CDR3 length: 13 residues.

The rearrangement links TRBV7-2 to TRBJ2-5; TRBD1 is a possible D gene (6 bases). The CDR3 covers 13 residues. CDR1 and CDR2 (germline): SGHTA, FQGNSA. V lost 7 bases to trimming and J lost 2 bases, with 11 bases between them. As DNA, the CDR3 is TGTGCCAGCACCCGGGACACTCAAGAGACCCAGTACTTC. It translates to CASTRDTQETQYF. Using reference TRBV7-2 and TRBJ2-5 for the parts outside the CDR3, the full variable domain is GAGVSQSPSNKVTEKGKDVELRCDPISGHTALYWYRQSLGQGLEFLIYFQGNSAPDKSGLPSDRFSAERTGGSVSTLTIQRTQQEDSAVYLCASTRDTQETQYFGPGTRLLVL.

This clonotype was counted between two and nine times. V usage is TRBV21-1 and J usage is TRBJ2-7; TRBD1 is taken as the D call from the table, unchecked against the DNA. TRBV21-1 is given as a pseudogene. The CDR3 runs 17 residues. The chain's CDR3 is CASSLETEAGTYYEQYV. The CDR3 DNA follows: TGTGCCAGCAGCTTAGAGACGGAGGCAGGGACATACTACGAGCAGTACGTC.

This clonotype was observed a handful of times. The chain is built from TRBV12-3 or TRBV12-4 and TRBJ1-1, with TRBD1 as a possible D gene (6 bases). This CDR3 region has 14 residues. V gave up 6 bases and J gave up 0 bases, with 11 bases separating them. The CDR3 sequence: CASSQTGMNTEAFF. As DNA, the CDR3 is TGTGCCAGCAGCCAGACAGGAATGAACACTGAAGCTTTCTTT.

This clonotype came up a few times. V is TRBV7-3 and J is TRBJ1-1; D unclear. Deletions cut 2 bases from V and 0 bases from J, with 10 bases between. The CDR3 consists of 15 residues. From germline, CDR1 is SGHTA and CDR2 FQGTGA. This CDR3 is CASSLDSQMNTEAFF. In DNA, the CDR3 is TGTGCCAGCAGCTTAGATTCTCAGATGAACACTGAAGCTTTCTTT.

This clonotype was observed a few times. This chain links TRBV29-1 with TRBJ2-1; D is unclear. Germline V gene data show CDR1 as SQVTM and CDR2 as ANQGSEA. V was shortened by 0 bases and J by 6 bases, with 12 bases between the two germline ends. The CDR3 totals 14 residues. CDR3 region: CSVEDPRTSNEQFF. DNA of the CDR3: TGCAGCGTTGAAGATCCAAGGACGAGCAATGAGCAGTTCTTC.

In its sample, this clonotype was seen a few times. The chain uses TRBV12-3 or TRBV12-4 and TRBJ1-2; TRBD1 is a possible D gene (5 bases). The CDR3 has 13 amino acids. Between the trimmed V and J ends, which lost 5 bases and 6 bases, there was a span of 13 bases. The CDR3 nucleotides read TGTGCCAGCAGTGGGGTACAGGTAGATGGCTACACCTTC. Its translation is CASSGVQVDGYTF.

The chain uses TRBV4-3 and TRBJ1-4; D not resolved. Germline loops: CDR1 LGHNA, CDR2 YSLEER. The CDR3 is 18 residues long. Trimming stripped 2 bases from V and 4 bases from J, with 20 bases between. CDR3 in amino acids: CASSQQIRTGLGNEKLFF. The DNA of the CDR3 is TGCGCCAGCAGCCAACAAATCAGAACGGGGTTGGGTAATGAAAAACTGTTTTTT.

This clonotype has only a few counts. V gene TRBV2 combines with J gene TRBJ1-6; TRBD1 is a possible D gene (6 bases). The CDR3 runs 15 residues. V dropped 5 bases and J dropped 8 bases, with 16 bases sitting between them. Germline assignment: CDR1 SNHLY and CDR2 FYNNEI. CDR3 region: CASSPDARGDSPLHF. DNA for the CDR3: TGTGCCAGCAGTCCTGACGCCAGGGGCGATTCACCCCTCCACTTT.

The genes are TRBV4-2 and TRBJ2-3, with D perhaps being TRBD1 or TRBD2 (5 bases each). With 2 bases removed from V and 6 bases from J, the gap between germline ends came to 15 bases. The CDR3 has 15 amino acids. CDR1 LGHNA and CDR2 YNFKEQ come from the germline V gene. The CDR3 bases are TGTGCCAGCAGCCAAAGGCTTAATCGGGGCGATACGCAGTATTTT. Protein sequence: CASSQRLNRGDTQYF.

This clonotype was recorded at least ten times. V usage is TRBV7-2 and J usage is TRBJ2-3; 9 bases fit TRBD2. The CDR3 runs to 16 residues. Trimming cost V 5 bases and J 5 bases; bases outside gene matches: 11. Per germline, CDR1 SGHTA and CDR2 FQGNSA. The CDR3 nucleotides read TGTGCCAGCAGCCCCACGGCGGGGGGGCCGGTAGATACGCAGTATTTT. Amino acid sequence: CASSPTAGGPVDTQYF.

This clonotype was seen more than once but under ten times. The rearrangement joins TRBV12-3 or TRBV12-4 to TRBJ1-3; the match to TRBD1 covers 7 bases. The V segment lost 8 bases and the J segment 4 bases; nucleotides outside the gene matches: 5. This CDR3 is built from 13 residues. The CDR3 sequence: CASGGGRGNTIYF. The CDR3 coding sequence is TGTGCCAGCGGAGGGGGCAGGGGAAACACCATATATTTT.

This clonotype has only a few counts. The CDR3 loop is CASNGLAGATDTQYF. The CDR3 coding sequence is TGTGCCAGCAACGGGCTGGCAGGAGCCACAGATACGCAGTATTTT. The chain uses TRBV6-1 and TRBJ2-3; D gene uncertain. The CDR3 is 15 amino acids. V gave up 7 bases and J gave up 2 bases, with 16 bases separating them. From germline, CDR1 is MNHNS and CDR2 SASEGT.

This clonotype turned up a few times. This rearrangement joins TRBV2 to TRBJ1-5; D remains ambiguous. CDR3 length: 15 residues. Germline V gives CDR1 SNHLY, CDR2 FYNNEI. V was cut by 5 bases and J by 4 bases, with 15 bases left in between. CDR3 coding DNA: TGTGCCAGCAGTCCTGACGGGCAGCAAAATCAGCCCCAGCATTTT. This sequence encodes CASSPDGQQNQPQHF.

This clonotype was recorded a few times. This chain uses TRBV7-2 with TRBJ2-1, with D perhaps matching TRBD2 (5 bases). Trimming stripped 0 bases from V and 12 bases from J, with 12 bases between. CDR1 SGHTA and CDR2 FQGNSA come from the germline V gene. The CDR3 has 13 amino acids. CDR3 region: CASSLAEAPRQFF. Here the CDR3 DNA reads TGTGCCAGCAGCTTAGCGGAGGCCCCTAGGCAGTTCTTC.

The table lists this clonotype with many counts. The V call is TRBV7-2, the J call TRBJ2-2; possibly TRBD2 for D (5 bases). Germline V CDR1 and CDR2: SGHTA, FQGNSA. Trimming cost V 2 bases and J 3 bases, with 10 bases left between them. This CDR3 is 15 amino acids long. This chain's CDR3 is CASSLRSGDTGELFF. CDR3 coding DNA: TGTGCCAGCAGCTTAAGGTCCGGGGACACCGGGGAGCTGTTTTTT.

There are a few counts of this clonotype. This chain connects TRBV11-2 to TRBJ2-7, with D perhaps matching TRBD2 (6 bases). The V and J ends lost 1 base and 9 bases respectively, with 19 bases between them. Germline V lookup: CDR1 SGHAT, CDR2 FQNNGV. The CDR3 has 15 residues. The CDR3 loop reads CASSLAGSSRILQYF. DNA of the CDR3: TGTGCCAGCAGCTTAGCCGGGAGCTCAAGAATTCTGCAGTACTTC.

The gene calls are TRBV7-9 and TRBJ1-2, with 9 bases that match TRBD1. Trimming took 3 bases from V and 4 from J; bases not matched to a gene: 3. The CDR3 totals 14 residues. The germline V gene encodes CDR1 SEHNR and CDR2 FQNEAQ (reference sequence). CDR3 protein: CASSFPQGAYGYTF. The DNA of the CDR3 is TGTGCCAGCAGCTTCCCACAGGGGGCCTATGGCTACACCTTC.

This clonotype was counted only a few times. The chain links TRBV5-4 to TRBJ2-5; D is possibly TRBD1 or TRBD2 (6 bases each). CDR3 length equals 17 residues. Trimming removed 0 bases at V and 5 bases at J, with 20 bases between. The germline V gene has CDR1 SGHNT and CDR2 YYREEE (reference sequence). Here the CDR3 reads CASSLDGTGAGGETQYF. In nucleotides, the CDR3 is TGTGCCAGCAGCTTGGACGGTACGGGGGCAGGTGGGGAGACCCAGTACTTC.

This clonotype was recorded many times. The chain employs TRBV4-3 and TRBJ2-1; D uncertain. CDR1 LGHNA and CDR2 YSLEER come from the germline V gene. V lost 0 bases and J lost 10, with 7 bases in between. The CDR3 contains 12 residues. CDR3 nucleotides: TGCGCCAGCAGCCAAGATGGCGGAGAGCAGTTCTTC. It yields the protein CASSQDGGEQFF.

The rearrangement links TRBV6-6 to TRBJ2-5, with unresolved D. The CDR3 totals 13 residues. CDR1 is MNHNY, CDR2 SVGAGI, per germline (reference sequence). V lost 2 bases to trimming and J lost 0 bases, with 4 bases between them. The CDR3 reads CASSYSHQETQYF. CDR3 bases: TGTGCCAGCAGTTACAGCCACCAAGAGACCCAGTACTTC.

This clonotype was recorded at least ten times. V is TRBV4-1 and J is TRBJ2-3, with 9 bases matching TRBD1. The CDR3 is 15 amino acids. Losses at the gene ends were 4 bases for V and 2 bases for J; bases not matched to a gene: 4. Looked up from germline, CDR1 is MGHRA and CDR2 is YSYEKL. CDR3 in DNA: TGCGCCAGCAGCCCGGGACAGGGATACACAGATACGCAGTATTTT. Its protein is CASSPGQGYTDTQYF.

This clonotype came up a few times. The chain combines TRBV7-2 with TRBJ1-4; 8 bases are a match to TRBD1. V was clipped by 5 bases and J by 8 bases; unmatched bases: 7. The CDR3 is 14 amino acids. Germline CDR1 reads SGHTA; CDR2 reads FQGNSA. CDR3 residues: CASSRAGGGEKLFF. The CDR3 DNA sequence: TGTGCCAGCAGCCGCGCAGGGGGCGGCGAAAAACTGTTTTTT.